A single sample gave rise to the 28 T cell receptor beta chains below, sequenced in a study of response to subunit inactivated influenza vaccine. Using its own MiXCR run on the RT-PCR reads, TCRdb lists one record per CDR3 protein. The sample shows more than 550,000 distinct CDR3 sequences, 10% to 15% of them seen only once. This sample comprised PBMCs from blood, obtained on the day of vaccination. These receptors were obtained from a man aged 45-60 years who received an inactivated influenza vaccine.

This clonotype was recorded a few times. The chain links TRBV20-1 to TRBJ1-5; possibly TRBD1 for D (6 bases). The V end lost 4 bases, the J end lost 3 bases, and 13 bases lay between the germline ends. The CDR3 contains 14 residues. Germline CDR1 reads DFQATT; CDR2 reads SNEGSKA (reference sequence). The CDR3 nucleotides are TGCAGTGCTAATCGGGGGGCCCCCAATCAGCCCCAGCATTTT. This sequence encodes CSANRGAPNQPQHF.

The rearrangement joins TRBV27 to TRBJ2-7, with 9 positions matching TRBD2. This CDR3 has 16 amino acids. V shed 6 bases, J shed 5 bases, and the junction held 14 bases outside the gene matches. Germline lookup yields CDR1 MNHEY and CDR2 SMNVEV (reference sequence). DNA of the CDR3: TGTGCCAGCAGCTACCTGGGGCGGGAGGGCGTTGACGAGCAGTACTTC. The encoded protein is CASSYLGREGVDEQYF.

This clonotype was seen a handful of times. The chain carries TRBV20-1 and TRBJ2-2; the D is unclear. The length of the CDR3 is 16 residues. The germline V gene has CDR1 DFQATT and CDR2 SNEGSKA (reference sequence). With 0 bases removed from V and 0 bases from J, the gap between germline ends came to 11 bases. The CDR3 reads CSARDTRASNTGELFF. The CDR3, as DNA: TGCAGTGCTAGAGATACCCGGGCTTCGAACACCGGGGAGCTGTTTTTT.

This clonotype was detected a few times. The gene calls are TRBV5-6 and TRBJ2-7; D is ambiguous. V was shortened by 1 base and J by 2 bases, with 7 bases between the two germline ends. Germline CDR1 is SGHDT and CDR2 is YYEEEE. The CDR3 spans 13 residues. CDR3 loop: CASSLPLAYEQYF. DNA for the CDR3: TGTGCCAGCAGCTTGCCGCTAGCCTACGAGCAGTACTTC.

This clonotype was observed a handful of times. CDR3 amino acids: CSAPPSGGRAAYEQYF. CDR3 nucleotides: TGCAGTGCCCCCCCTAGCGGGGGACGTGCCGCCTACGAGCAGTACTTC. The chain links TRBV20-1 to TRBJ2-7; TRBD2 matches at 10 bases. The CDR3 contains 16 residues. V dropped 6 bases and J dropped 2; count of bases not matched to a gene: 13. Germline V lookup: CDR1 DFQATT, CDR2 SNEGSKA (reference sequence).

The CDR3 DNA is TGTGCCAGCAGCTTAGATGGGCTAGCGCAAGAGACCCAGTACTTC. This sequence encodes CASSLDGLAQETQYF. The chain carries TRBV11-2 and TRBJ2-5, with D possibly TRBD2 on 6 matching bases. The V gene's germline CDR1 is SGHAT and CDR2 FQNNGV. Between the trimmed V and J ends, which lost 0 bases and 2 bases, there was a span of 10 bases. The CDR3 is made up of 15 amino acids.

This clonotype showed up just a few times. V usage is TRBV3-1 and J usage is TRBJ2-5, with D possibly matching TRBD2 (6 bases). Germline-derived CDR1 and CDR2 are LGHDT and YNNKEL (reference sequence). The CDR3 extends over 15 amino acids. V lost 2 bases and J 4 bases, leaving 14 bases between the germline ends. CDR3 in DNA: TGTGCCAGCAGCCAATGGGACTCAATGACAGAGACCCAGTACTTC. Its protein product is CASSQWDSMTETQYF.

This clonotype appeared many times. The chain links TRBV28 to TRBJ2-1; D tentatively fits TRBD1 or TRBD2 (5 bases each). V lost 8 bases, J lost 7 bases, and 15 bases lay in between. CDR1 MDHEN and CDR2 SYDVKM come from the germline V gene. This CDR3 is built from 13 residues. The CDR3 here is CASYGGTRNEQFF. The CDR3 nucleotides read TGTGCCAGCTATGGGGGTACGAGGAATGAGCAGTTCTTC. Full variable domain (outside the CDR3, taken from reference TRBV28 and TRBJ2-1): DVKVTQSSRYLVKRTGEKVFLECVQDMDHENMFWYRQDPGLGLRLIYFSYDVKMKEKGDIPEGYSVSREKKERFSLILESASTNQTSMYLCASYGGTRNEQFFGPGTRLTVL.

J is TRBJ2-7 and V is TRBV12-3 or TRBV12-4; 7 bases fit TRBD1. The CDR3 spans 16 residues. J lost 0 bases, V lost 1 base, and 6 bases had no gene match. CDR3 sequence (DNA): TGTGCCAGCAGTTTAGATCAGGGGGACCTCTCCTACGAGCAGTACTTC. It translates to CASSLDQGDLSYEQYF.

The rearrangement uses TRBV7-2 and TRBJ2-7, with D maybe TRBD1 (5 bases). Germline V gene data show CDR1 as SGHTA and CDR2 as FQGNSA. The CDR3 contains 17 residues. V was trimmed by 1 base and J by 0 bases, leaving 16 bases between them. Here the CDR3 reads CASSLVGQGFDSYEQYF. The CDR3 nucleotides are TGTGCCAGCAGCTTAGTTGGCCAGGGTTTTGACTCCTACGAGCAGTACTTC.

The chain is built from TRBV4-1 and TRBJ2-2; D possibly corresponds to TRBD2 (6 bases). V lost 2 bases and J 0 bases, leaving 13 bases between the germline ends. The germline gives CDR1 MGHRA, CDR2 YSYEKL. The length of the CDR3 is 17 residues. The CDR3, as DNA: TGCGCCAGCAGCCAACTCCCCCGGGGGACGAACACCGGGGAGCTGTTTTTT. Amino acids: CASSQLPRGTNTGELFF.

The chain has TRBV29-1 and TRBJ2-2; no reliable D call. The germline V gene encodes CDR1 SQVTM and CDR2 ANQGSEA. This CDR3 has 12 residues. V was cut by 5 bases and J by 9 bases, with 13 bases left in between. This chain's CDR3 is CSVRAVGRELFF. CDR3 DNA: TGCAGCGTTAGGGCAGTCGGTAGGGAGCTGTTTTTT.

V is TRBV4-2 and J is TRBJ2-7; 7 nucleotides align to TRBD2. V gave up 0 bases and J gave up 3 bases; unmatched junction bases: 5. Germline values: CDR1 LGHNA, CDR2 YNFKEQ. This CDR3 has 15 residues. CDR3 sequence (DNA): TGTGCCAGCAGCCAAGAGGGACTACCTTACTACGAGCAGTACTTC. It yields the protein CASSQEGLPYYEQYF.

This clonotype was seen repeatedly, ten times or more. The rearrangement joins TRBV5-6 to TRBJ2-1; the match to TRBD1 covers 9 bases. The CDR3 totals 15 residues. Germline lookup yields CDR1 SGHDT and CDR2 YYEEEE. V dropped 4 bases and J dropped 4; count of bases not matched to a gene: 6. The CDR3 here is CASSARDRVYNEQFF. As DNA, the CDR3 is TGTGCCAGCAGCGCAAGGGACAGGGTATACAATGAGCAGTTCTTC.

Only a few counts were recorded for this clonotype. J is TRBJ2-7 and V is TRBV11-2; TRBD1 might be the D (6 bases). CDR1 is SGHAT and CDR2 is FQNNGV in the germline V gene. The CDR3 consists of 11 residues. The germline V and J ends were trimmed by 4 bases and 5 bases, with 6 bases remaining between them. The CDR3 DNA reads TGTGCCAGCAGCTGGACAGACGAGCAGTACTTC. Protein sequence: CASSWTDEQYF.

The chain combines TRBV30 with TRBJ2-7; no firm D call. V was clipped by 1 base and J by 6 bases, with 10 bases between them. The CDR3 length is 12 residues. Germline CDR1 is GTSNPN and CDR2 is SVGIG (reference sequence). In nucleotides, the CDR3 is TGTGCCTGGAGTGATGGGGTAGGCGAGCAGTACTTC. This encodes CAWSDGVGEQYF.

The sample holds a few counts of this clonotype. The CDR3 spells CASSPLTGQGDHTGELFF. The CDR3 DNA reads TGTGCCAGCTCACCTCTGACCGGACAGGGGGATCACACCGGGGAGCTGTTTTTT. The chain joins TRBV18 to TRBJ2-2; 10 bases are shared with TRBD1. V shed 3 bases, J shed 3 bases, and the junction held 10 bases outside the gene matches. The germline V gene has CDR1 KGHSH and CDR2 LQKENI. The CDR3 is made up of 18 amino acids.

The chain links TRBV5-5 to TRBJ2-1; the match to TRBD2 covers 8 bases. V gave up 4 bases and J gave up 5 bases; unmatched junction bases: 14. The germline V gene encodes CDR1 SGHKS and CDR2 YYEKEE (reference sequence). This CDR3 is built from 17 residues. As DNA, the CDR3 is TGTGCCAGCAGCGGGCGGGGGGCAGGGGCCGGAGACAATGAGCAGTTCTTC. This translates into CASSGRGAGAGDNEQFF.

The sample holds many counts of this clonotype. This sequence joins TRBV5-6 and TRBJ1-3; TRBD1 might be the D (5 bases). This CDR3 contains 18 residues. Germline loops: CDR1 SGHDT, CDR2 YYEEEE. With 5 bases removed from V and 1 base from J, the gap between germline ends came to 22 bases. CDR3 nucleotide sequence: TGTGCCAGCAGATTTGGGATCCAGGGATGGGGATCTGGAAACACCATATATTTT. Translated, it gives CASRFGIQGWGSGNTIYF.

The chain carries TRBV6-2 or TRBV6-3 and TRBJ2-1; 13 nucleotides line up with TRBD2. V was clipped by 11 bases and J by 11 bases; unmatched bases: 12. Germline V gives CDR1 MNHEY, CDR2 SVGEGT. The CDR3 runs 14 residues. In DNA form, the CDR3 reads TGTGCCTCAGCACCCACTAGCGGGGGGGCCAAGCAGTTCTTC. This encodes CASAPTSGGAKQFF.

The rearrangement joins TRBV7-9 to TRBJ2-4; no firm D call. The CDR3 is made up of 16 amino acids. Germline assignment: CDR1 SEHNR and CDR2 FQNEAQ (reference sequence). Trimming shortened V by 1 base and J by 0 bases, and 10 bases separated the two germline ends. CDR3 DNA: TGTGCCAGCAGCTTAGTAGAACAGCTAGCCAAAAACATTCAGTACTTC. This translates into CASSLVEQLAKNIQYF.

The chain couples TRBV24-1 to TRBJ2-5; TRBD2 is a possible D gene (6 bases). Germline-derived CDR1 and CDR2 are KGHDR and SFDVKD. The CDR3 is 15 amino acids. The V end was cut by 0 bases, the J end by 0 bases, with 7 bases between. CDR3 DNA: TGTGCCACCAGTGATTTGGGAGGGAACCAAGAGACCCAGTACTTC. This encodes CATSDLGGNQETQYF.

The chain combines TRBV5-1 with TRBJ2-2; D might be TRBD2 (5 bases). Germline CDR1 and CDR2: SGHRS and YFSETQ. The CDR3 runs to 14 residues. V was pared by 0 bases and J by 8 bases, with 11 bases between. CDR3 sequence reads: CASSLAAGGGELFF. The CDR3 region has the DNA TGCGCCAGCAGCTTGGCGGCCGGAGGAGGGGAGCTGTTTTTT.

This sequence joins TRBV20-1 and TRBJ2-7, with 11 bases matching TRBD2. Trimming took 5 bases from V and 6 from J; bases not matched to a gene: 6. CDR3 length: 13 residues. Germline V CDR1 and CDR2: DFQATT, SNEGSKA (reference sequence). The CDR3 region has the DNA TGCAGTGCTTGGACTAGCGGGCACTCCGAGCAGTACTTC. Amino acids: CSAWTSGHSEQYF.

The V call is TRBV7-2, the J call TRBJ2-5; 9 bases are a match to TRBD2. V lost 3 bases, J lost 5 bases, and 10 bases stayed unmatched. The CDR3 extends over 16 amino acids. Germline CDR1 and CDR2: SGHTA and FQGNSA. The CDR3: CASSFTSGYVPETQYF. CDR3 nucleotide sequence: TGTGCCAGCAGCTTCACTAGCGGGTACGTGCCTGAGACCCAGTACTTC. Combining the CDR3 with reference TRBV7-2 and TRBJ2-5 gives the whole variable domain GAGVSQSPSNKVTEKGKDVELRCDPISGHTALYWYRQSLGQGLEFLIYFQGNSAPDKSGLPSDRFSAERTGGSVSTLTIQRTQQEDSAVYLCASSFTSGYVPETQYFGPGTRLLVL.

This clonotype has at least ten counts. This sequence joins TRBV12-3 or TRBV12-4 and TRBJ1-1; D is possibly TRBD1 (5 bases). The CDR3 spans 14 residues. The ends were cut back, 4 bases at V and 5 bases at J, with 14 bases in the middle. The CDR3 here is CASSWGQGGTEAFF. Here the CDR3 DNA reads TGTGCCAGCAGTTGGGGCCAGGGCGGAACTGAAGCTTTCTTT.

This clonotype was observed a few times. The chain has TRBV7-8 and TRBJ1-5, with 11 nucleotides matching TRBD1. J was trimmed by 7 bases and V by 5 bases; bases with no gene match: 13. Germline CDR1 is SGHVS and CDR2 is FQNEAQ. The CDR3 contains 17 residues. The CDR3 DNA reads TGTGCCAGCAGCCCTCACCTCCGGGACAGGGGGAGGCAGCCCCAGCATTTT. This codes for CASSPHLRDRGRQPQHF.

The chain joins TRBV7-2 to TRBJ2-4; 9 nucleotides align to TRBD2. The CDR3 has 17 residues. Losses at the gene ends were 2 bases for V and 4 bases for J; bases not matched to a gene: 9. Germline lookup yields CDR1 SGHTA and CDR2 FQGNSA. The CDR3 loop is CASSLSWLAGIKNIQYF. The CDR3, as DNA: TGTGCCAGCAGCTTATCTTGGCTAGCGGGGATAAAAAACATTCAGTACTTC.